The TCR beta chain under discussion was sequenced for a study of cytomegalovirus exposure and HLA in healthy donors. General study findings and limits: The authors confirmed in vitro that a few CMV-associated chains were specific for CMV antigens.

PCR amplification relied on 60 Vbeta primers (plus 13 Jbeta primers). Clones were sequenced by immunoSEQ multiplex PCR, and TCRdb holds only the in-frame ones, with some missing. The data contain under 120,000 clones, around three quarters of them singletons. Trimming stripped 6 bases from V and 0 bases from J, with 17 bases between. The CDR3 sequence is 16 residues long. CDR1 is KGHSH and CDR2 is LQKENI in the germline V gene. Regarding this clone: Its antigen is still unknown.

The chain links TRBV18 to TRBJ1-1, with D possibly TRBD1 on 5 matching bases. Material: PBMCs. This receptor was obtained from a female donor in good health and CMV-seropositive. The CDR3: CASSFGQAGVNTEAFF. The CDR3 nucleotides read TGTGCCAGCTCGTTCGGGCAGGCGGGGGTGAACACTGAAGCTTTCTTT.